These T cell receptor beta chains were read from a single sample in a study of early T cells in non-severe SARS-CoV-2 infection. TCRdb recomputed calls from the 5' RACE reads with MiXCR, one row per CDR3 protein. The table shows about 48,000 distinct CDR3 sequences, with more than 6.5% occurring only once. The specimen was whole blood. These receptors all stem from an adult who was a healthcare worker with PCR-confirmed SARS-CoV-2 infection or an uninfected control (not recorded which). The CDR3 runs from the conserved cysteine through the conserved F or W. A D gene is named only where the DNA matches it firmly. The size field is filled for only some rows; it gives once, few, many or a size class.

TRBV28	medium-sized	TRBJ1-1	-	TGTGCCAGCAGTCTCGAGATGGGACTGCCCCATGAAGCTTTCTTT	CASSLEMGLPHEAFF
TRBV25-1	-	TRBJ1-6	-	TGTGCCAGCAGCGCCGGGACGGTCTATAATTCACCCCTCCACTTT	CASSAGTVYNSPLHF
TRBV20-1	many	TRBJ2-2	-	TGCAGTGCTCCTCCCAGGGGGGCCAAGTCCGGGGAGCTGTTTTTT	CSAPPRGAKSGELFF
TRBV7-2	many	TRBJ1-1	-	TGTGCCAGCAGGTTCCAGTCGAACACTGAAGCTTTCTTT	CASRFQSNTEAFF
TRBV20-1	few	TRBJ2-1	-	TGCAGTGCTAGGCGGGGACCCTACAATGAGCAGTTCTTC	CSARRGPYNEQFF
TRBV5-4	many	TRBJ1-2	-	TGTGCCAGCAGCCCAAAGGGGTCAGAGGTGTACTATGGCTACACCTTC	CASSPKGSEVYYGYTF
TRBV5-5	few	TRBJ1-4	-	TGTGCCAGCAGCAACCCTTCAGGGATTGCAACTAATGAAAAACTGTTTTTT	CASSNPSGIATNEKLFF
TRBV3-1	many	TRBJ1-2	-	TGTGCCAGCAGCCAAGAGGTAACAGAACTGGGCGGCTACACCTTC	CASSQEVTELGGYTF
TRBV20-1	many	TRBJ1-2	TRBD1	TGCAGTGCTAGAGATGTTCGGACTACAGGGGGCGGTGGCTACACCTTC	CSARDVRTTGGGGYTF
TRBV4-1	many	TRBJ1-1	-	TGCGCCAGCAGCCAGGCCGGGGCGAACACTGAAGCTTTCTTT	CASSQAGANTEAFF
TRBV18	many	TRBJ1-2	TRBD1	TGTGCCAGCTCACTCGACAGGGACTATGGCTACACCTTC	CASSLDRDYGYTF
TRBV4-2	-	TRBJ2-2	-	TGTGCCAGCAGCCAAAGTCAGGCGGAGCTGAACACCGGGGAGCTGTTTTTT	CASSQSQAELNTGELFF
TRBV2	-	TRBJ2-5	TRBD1	TGTGCCAGCAGTGAAGACGGGGACAGGGCAGAGACCCAGTACTTC	CASSEDGDRAETQYF
TRBV12-5	many	TRBJ1-1	TRBD1	TGTGCTAGTGGTTTGCCAGGACAGGGGGCGACTGAAGCTTTCTTT	CASGLPGQGATEAFF
TRBV2	-	TRBJ1-1	-	TGTGCCAGCAGGAAGGCAGGGCTGAACACTGAAGCTTTCTTT	CASRKAGLNTEAFF